This T cell receptor (beta chain) came from a study of shared clonotypes between healthy human individuals. About the research overall: Ranging from 18 to 49 in age, donors were two women and a few men.

Per the original data handling: Junction-only immunoSEQ sequences carried no quality scores, so filtering differed. Here immunoSEQ multiplex PCR was the method, and the copy in TCRdb shows in-frame clones only, minus some. The V and J calls and the clone size are those of that table, but D and trimming were determined from the DNA. The table has roughly 770,000 clones, approximately 97% seen once. CDR3 length: 11 amino acids. Trimming removed 7 bases from V and 3 bases from J, with 6 bases in between. Germline assignment: CDR1 MDHEN and CDR2 SYDVKM. Naive CD8 populations comprised CD45RO-negative cells positively selected for CCR7, excluding terminally differentiated effector memory CD45RA+ cells.

This receptor was identified in a man aged 25-45 years in good health. The genes are TRBV28 and TRBJ1-1; D might be TRBD1 (6 bases). Sequencing input: naive CD8+ T cells sorted from blood. The CDR3 coding sequence is TGTGCCAGCAACAGGGACACTGAAGCTTTCTTT. As protein: CASNRDTEAFF.